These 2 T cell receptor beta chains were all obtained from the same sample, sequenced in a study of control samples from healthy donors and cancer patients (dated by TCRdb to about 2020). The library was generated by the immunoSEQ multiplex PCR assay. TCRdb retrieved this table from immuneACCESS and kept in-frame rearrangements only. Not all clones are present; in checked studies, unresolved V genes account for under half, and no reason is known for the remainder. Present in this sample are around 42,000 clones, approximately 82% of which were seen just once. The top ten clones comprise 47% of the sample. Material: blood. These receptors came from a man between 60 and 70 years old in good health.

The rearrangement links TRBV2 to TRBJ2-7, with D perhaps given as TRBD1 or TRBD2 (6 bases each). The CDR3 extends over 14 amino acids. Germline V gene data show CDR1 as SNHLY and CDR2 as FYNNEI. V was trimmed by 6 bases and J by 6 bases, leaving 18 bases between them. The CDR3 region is CASRTGRGTGEQYF. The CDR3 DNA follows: TGTGCCAGCAGGACAGGTCGTGGGACTGGCGAGCAGTACTTC.

CDR3 in amino acids: CASSSYGQGGHPEKAFF. CDR3 in DNA: TGTGCCAGCAGTTCCTACGGACAGGGTGGTCATCCCGAGAAAGCTTTCTTT. The chain is built from TRBV28 and TRBJ1-1; 8 bases are shared with TRBD1. V dropped 4 bases and J dropped 9; count of bases not matched to a gene: 19. CDR3 length equals 17 residues. CDR1 MDHEN and CDR2 SYDVKM come from the germline V gene.